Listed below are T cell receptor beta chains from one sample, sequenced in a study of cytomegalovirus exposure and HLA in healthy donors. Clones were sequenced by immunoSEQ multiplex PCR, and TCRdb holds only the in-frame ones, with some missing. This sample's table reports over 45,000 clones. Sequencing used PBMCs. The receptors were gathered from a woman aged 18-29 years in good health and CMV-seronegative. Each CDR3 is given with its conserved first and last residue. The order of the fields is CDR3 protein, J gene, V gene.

CDR3aa: CASSFDGQGAYEQYF; j_gene: TRBJ2-7; v_gene: TRBV11-3
CDR3aa: CASSLDPGTQNSPLHF; j_gene: TRBJ1-6; v_gene: TRBV5-1
CDR3aa: CASRGGNTEAFF; j_gene: TRBJ1-1; v_gene: TRBV6-5
CDR3aa: CASSHTGQLDYEQYF; j_gene: TRBJ2-7; v_gene: TRBV14
CDR3aa: CASSSDRGRFWGTEAFF; j_gene: TRBJ1-1; v_gene: TRBV14
CDR3aa: CASRVGNYQPQHF; j_gene: TRBJ1-5; v_gene: TRBV6-1
CDR3aa: CASSGGGGTQYF; j_gene: TRBJ2-3; v_gene: TRBV10-1
CDR3aa: CASSIGSFGTPPSYDYEQYF; j_gene: TRBJ2-7; v_gene: TRBV19
CDR3aa: CASRVPGQGPKRGGYTF; j_gene: TRBJ1-2; v_gene: TRBV28
CDR3aa: CASREGGYGYTF; j_gene: TRBJ1-2; v_gene: TRBV2
CDR3aa: CASSYGGVSTDTQYF; j_gene: TRBJ2-3; v_gene: TRBV5-1
CDR3aa: CASSTNPQGAGGELFF; j_gene: TRBJ2-2; v_gene: TRBV4-2
CDR3aa: CASSRGHSNTEAFF; j_gene: TRBJ1-1; v_gene: TRBV11-3
CDR3aa: CASSARTGGNYGYTF; j_gene: TRBJ1-2; v_gene: TRBV18
CDR3aa: CASTTLDRRRYGYTF; j_gene: TRBJ1-2; v_gene: TRBV6-5
CDR3aa: CASSIGQGRNSPLHF; j_gene: TRBJ1-6; v_gene: TRBV28
CDR3aa: CASSEELNTEAFF; j_gene: TRBJ1-1; v_gene: TRBV6-4
CDR3aa: CASTELTGNYGYTF; j_gene: TRBJ1-2; v_gene: TRBV5-1
CDR3aa: CASSRRDRGVYQPQHF; j_gene: TRBJ1-5; v_gene: TRBV13
CDR3aa: CAWSVIGGLGYTF; j_gene: TRBJ1-2; v_gene: TRBV30
CDR3aa: CAISESSVNTEAFF; j_gene: TRBJ1-1; v_gene: TRBV10-3
CDR3aa: CASSTSYRGGTGTGELFF; j_gene: TRBJ2-2; v_gene: TRBV4-1
CDR3aa: CASSSLTGAYEQYF; j_gene: TRBJ2-7; v_gene: TRBV28
CDR3aa: CASSVALGGSNEQFF; j_gene: TRBJ2-1; v_gene: TRBV9
CDR3aa: CASSSGNRAYEQYF; j_gene: TRBJ2-7; v_gene: TRBV7-9
CDR3aa: CSVEDLRGAGANVLTF; j_gene: TRBJ2-6; v_gene: TRBV29-1
CDR3aa: CASSSGTGGRYGYTF; j_gene: TRBJ1-2; v_gene: TRBV5-1
CDR3aa: CASSERRLAGAVDTQYF; j_gene: TRBJ2-3; v_gene: TRBV10-1
CDR3aa: CASSFYPLQGGTEAFF; j_gene: TRBJ1-1; v_gene: TRBV28
CDR3aa: CASSATSTGELFF; j_gene: TRBJ2-2; v_gene: TRBV5-4
CDR3aa: CASSLQGAAYEQYF; j_gene: TRBJ2-7; v_gene: TRBV6-5
CDR3aa: CASYPGQGAGHTEAFF; j_gene: TRBJ1-1; v_gene: TRBV2
CDR3aa: CASMTGTGNTGELFF; j_gene: TRBJ2-2; v_gene: TRBV2
CDR3aa: CASSSRGLGTDTQYF; j_gene: TRBJ2-3; v_gene: TRBV5-1
CDR3aa: CASSYHRGAYEQYF; j_gene: TRBJ2-7; v_gene: TRBV5-4
CDR3aa: CASSREGLAADTQYF; j_gene: TRBJ2-3; v_gene: TRBV5-1
CDR3aa: CASSSGFQETQYF; j_gene: TRBJ2-5; v_gene: TRBV11-3